This paragraph covers one T cell receptor (beta chain) sequence. Its antigen is still unknown. This entry comes from a study of blood T cells in healthy people across ages. A second PCR, run for roughly 7 to 12 cycles, used a sample-barcoded 5' primer plus a J-beta primer mix. TCRdb re-called the 5' RACE reads with MiXCR, one entry per CDR3 protein. The sample comprises 1.5 million to 2 million distinct CDR3 sequences, around 42% of which are singletons, and more than 20% rests with the top ten. General study findings and limits: Considered underestimates were the diversity estimates obtained from one million T cells.

The CDR3 totals 18 residues. Trimming cost V 2 bases and J 7 bases; bases outside gene matches: 15. Per the germline V gene, CDR1 is LGHDT and CDR2 is YNNKEL (reference sequence). This TCR came from a human donor in good health. Sequences were obtained from blood. This chain connects TRBV3-1 to TRBJ2-1; 9 positions match TRBD2. The CDR3 DNA follows: TGTGCCAGCAGCCAACAGGAAGGTTTGGGACTAGCCCTTAATGAGCAGTTCTTC. The encoded protein is CASSQQEGLGLALNEQFF.